This T cell receptor (beta chain) was recorded in a study of cytomegalovirus exposure and HLA in healthy donors (TCRdb year 2017). For the study in its entirety: According to an earlier analysis of around 600 of the donors, about 179 million T cells yielded 90 million to 140 million unique TCR beta sequences and 250 to 350 Gb of sequence data. An early release that covered around 590 HLA-typed donors contained approximately 320 gigabases of sequencing data and tens of millions of unique TCR sequences. Among the roughly 400 genotyped donors, approximately 81% belonged to the genetic ancestry cluster associated with self-reported Caucasian donors. The study was designed to test whether signatures of past pathogen exposure could be identified by cataloging public T cell receptors. The study used immunosequencing to profile the T cell repertoires of approximately 690 subjects and linked those repertoires to cytomegalovirus serostatus. Besides the first cohort of under 700 subjects, a separate validation cohort made up of roughly 120 different subjects was used. High-throughput TCR immunosequencing, statistical association of individual TCRs with disease status, and machine learning were combined to predict cytomegalovirus infection status. A later analysis re-analyzed previously published TCR beta repertoires from 660 or so donors and added high-resolution HLA genotyping to study TCR occurrence patterns. Rather than drawing on any new phenotypic data, the later analysis identified candidate immune exposures from TCR beta sequences and the way those sequences occurred across donors. An earlier analysis of about 600 of the donors used high-throughput TCR beta sequencing to judge whether each TCR beta V gene segment behaved as functional or pseudogenic. Donor age, sex, ethnicity and CMV serostatus were compiled alongside the repertoire data. Genome-wide SNP genotypes for about 65% of the 666 donors were used in a later genetic analysis, which treated that subset as a discovery cohort. Every repertoire in the discovery cohort had been generated on one and the same sequencing platform. Class I and class II HLA loci were covered by the typing at four-digit resolution. Typing coverage differed by locus: A, B, C, DRB1 and DQB1 were typed in roughly 629-630 donors, DQA1 in 500 to 550, DPA1 in some 570, and DPB1 in 450 to 490. A handful of DR-DQ haplotypes were handled as single units for association and clustering because linkage in the cohort was strong. Among around 400 genotyped donors of the cohort, an average of approximately 240,000 unique TCR beta nucleotide sequences was sequenced per donor, of which about 18% were non-productive.

This clone was recorded once. No antigen is known for it. No qualities accompany the bases; no much larger clone lies one base away. Beyond this particular receptor, the publication reports: A later analysis associated 15,000 to 20,000 TCR beta sequences with specific HLA alleles at a false discovery rate of 0.05. When HLA alleles, especially DR and DQ, strongly co-occurred, attributing TCR associations to individual alleles was difficult. CMV serostatus was the only immune exposure information available for the cohort. Compared with equally common non-associated chains, HLA-associated TCR beta chains in a later analysis were more clonally expanded and had lower generation probabilities. The presence/absence analyses assumed that sequencing depth was roughly uniform across donors, and that assumption may not be true. In a later genetic analysis, a missense DCLRE1C variant was associated with V-gene and J-gene trimming of TCR beta chains, and the association was replicated in an independent cohort. Some IMGT-functional V segments, including TRBV6-2 and TRBV6-3, could not be told apart with the 87-base-pair reads, so those segments were excluded. An earlier analysis of around 540 of the donors showed that most TCR beta V segments appeared in productive rearrangements either about 87% or about 30% of the time, which broadly matched IMGT annotations. According to a later analysis, most CMV-associated TCR beta chains appeared to be HLA-restricted, and the HLA associations seemed to be driven largely by CMV exposure. The authors suggested that the approach could potentially be generalized to other disease states and immunological phenotypes. In both the original and validation cohorts, the classifier was reported to diagnose cytomegalovirus status with high specificity and sensitivity. The study listed 164 TCR beta chains as associated with cytomegalovirus. A further reported finding was that TCR beta sequences accurately predicted the HLA-A and HLA-B alleles for most subjects in the first cohort. Linkage disequilibrium might explain the correlated functional status among segregating V segments, but an unknown experimental factor could not be ruled out. Across donors, most TCR sequences were observed very rarely, whereas some public TCRs were present in many individuals. A cluster of highly shared sequence variants was judged likely to be a technical artifact of the sequencing pipeline. In a later analysis, TCR association rates were found to vary across HLA loci, with the most associated TCRs seen for DRB1 alleles and the fewest for HLA-C alleles. According to a later analysis, parvovirus B19, influenza, CMV and Epstein-Barr virus appeared linked to several top co-occurrence clusters. A few of the identified cytomegalovirus-associated TCR beta chains were confirmed in vitro to be specific for cytomegalovirus antigens. Only TCR beta chains were sequenced in this cohort, and the absence of alpha or paired-chain data limited detectable features. Because HLA typing was missing for some donors at each locus, association tests included only the typed subset. Compared with the approximately 710-donor mean, donors in an Asian-associated ancestry cluster had fewer N-insertions in productive TCRs, according to a later genetic analysis. The earlier analysis of about 600 of the donors excluded 15 to 20 rarely observed V segments, including chromosome 9 orphons, because counts were too low.

The cohort comprised 666 healthy bone marrow donors. Cohort members were all nominally healthy when sampled, although unrecorded immune exposures were likely present. The donor was CMV seronegative and was included in the group of over 300 seronegative cohort members. A peripheral blood sample was provided by each donor, and peripheral blood mononuclear cells were used for TCR beta sequencing. Genomic DNA extraction from the blood cell samples was performed with the Qiagen DNeasy Blood Extraction Kit. According to the germline V gene, CDR1 reads LGHNA and CDR2 reads YNFKEQ. The CDR3 runs 17 amino acids, cysteine and phenylalanine included. CDR3 DNA only is kept here, 51 bases in frame from base 1. V and J are trimmed by 0 bases and 4 bases, and the gene matches miss 8 bases of the junction. The method was the immunoSEQ multiplex PCR assay. For the multiplex PCR, a mixture combining 60 forward primers for TCR Vbeta segments and 13 reverse primers for TCR Jbeta segments was used. The CDR3 region of rearranged TCR beta genes was amplified from genomic DNA with a multiplex PCR assay. On the Illumina HiSeq System, the amplified TCR beta libraries were sequenced as 87-base-pair reads. The paper's processing steps were these. A later analysis tallied 70 million to 100 million unique TCR beta chains across the 666 repertoires, and roughly 11 million of those chains were shared by two or more donors. Raw reads were error-corrected and collapsed into unique sequences by a nearest-neighbor algorithm in which closely related sequences were merged to remove PCR and sequencing errors. V, D and J gene segments were assigned by aligning CDR3 sequences to IMGT reference sequences. Each retained sequence needed at least a six-nucleotide match to both a V gene segment and a J gene segment. Rearrangements were called productive when the CDR3 lacked stop codons and stayed in frame with V and J; all others were non-productive. CDR3 was defined according to IMGT convention as the region running from the second conserved V-encoded cysteine to the conserved J-encoded phenylalanine. The earlier analysis of a few hundred of the donors excluded sequences that lacked an unambiguous match to a single V gene segment. In an earlier analysis of about 590 of the donors, a V segment was called functional when productive rearrangements were above 56.7%, and segregating when the standard deviation between donors exceeded 5%. To diagnose cytomegalovirus status from the catalog of TCR beta chain sequences, a statistical classification framework was built. In a later analysis, TCR nucleotide sequences were compared against IMGT/GENE-DB human TR gene sequences so that V and J genes could be assigned. In a later analysis, CDR3 sequences and most-parsimonious VDJ recombination scenarios were assigned using the TCRdist pipeline. In a later analysis, each TCR beta chain was defined by its CDR3 amino acid sequence together with its V-gene family, and reads without a unique V-gene family were excluded. To address suspected cross-contamination and a sequencing artifact, a later analysis removed over 500 highly shared, low-generation-probability nucleotide sequences. A later analysis calculated a clonal expansion index for each public chain from normalized within-repertoire ranks of inferred template counts. Generation probabilities in a later analysis came from a VDJ recombination model fitted to out-of-frame rearrangements, and those results were checked against IGoR. A later analysis scored TCR-TCR, TCR-HLA and TCR-CMV co-occurrence with hypergeometric tests, applying a repertoire-size bias correction to TCR pairs. In a later analysis, false discovery rates were estimated by permuting HLA or CMV assignments 20 times. In a later analysis, co-occurring TCRs were grouped using DBSCAN, and TCRdist sequence similarity was added for clustering within HLA-allele-positive subsets. For co-occurrence clustering, repertoires with fewer than 30,000 or more than 120,000 public chains were excluded, along with about five repertoires with anomalous nucleotide sharing. TCRdb took this table from immuneACCESS and kept in-frame rearrangements with V and J called. Such tables lack part of the clones; where checked against another copy, unresolved V genes explain under half of the gap, and the rest is unexplained. Clone size and V and J calls were adopted from that table, with D and trimming inferred from the DNA. Counted in this sample were over 200,000 clones; approximately 80% of them appeared once. The ten largest clones represent about 3.8% of the sample.

The sequence links TRBV4-2 to TRBJ2-3, and 9 junctional nucleotides match TRBD1. This clonotype was obtained from a male donor in good health and CMV-seronegative. Sequencing was carried out using PBMCs. CDR3 loop: CASSQEGGGTGSDTQYF. The DNA sequence is given as TGTGCCAGCAGCCAAGAGGGGGGCGGGACAGGGTCAGATACGCAGTATTTT.